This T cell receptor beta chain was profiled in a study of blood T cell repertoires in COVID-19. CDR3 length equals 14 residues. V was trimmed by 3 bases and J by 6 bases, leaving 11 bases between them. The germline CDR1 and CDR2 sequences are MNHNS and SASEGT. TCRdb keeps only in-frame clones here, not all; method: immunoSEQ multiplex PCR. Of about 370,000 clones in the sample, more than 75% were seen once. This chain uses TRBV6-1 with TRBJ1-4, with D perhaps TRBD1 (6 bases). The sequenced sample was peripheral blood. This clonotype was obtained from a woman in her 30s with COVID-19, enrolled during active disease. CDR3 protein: CASSDPGGDEKLFF. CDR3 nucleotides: TGTGCCAGCAGTGACCCGGGGGGCGATGAAAAACTGTTTTTT.